What follows are 12 T cell receptor beta chains derived from one specimen sequenced in a study of Ad26.COV2.S vaccination and SARS-CoV-2 variants. The data were produced by immunoSEQ multiplex PCR, yet TCRdb's version contains in-frame clones alone and is incomplete. The sample records hundreds of thousands of clones, about nine tenths being singletons. As for treatment: approximately 18 received Ad26.COV2.S at low or high dose, single or two shots; 5 received placebo; per-sample allocation not given. Each sample was drawn 63 days after the first injection (of vaccine or placebo). The specimen was peripheral blood, collected in a trial of Ad26.COV2.S vaccine versus placebo. These receptors originate from a person aged 18-65 years who received the Ad26.COV2.S COVID-19 vaccine or a placebo.

The chain couples TRBV10-3 to TRBJ1-1, with TRBD1 matching 7 bases. From germline, CDR1 is ENHRY and CDR2 SYGVKD. The length of the CDR3 is 18 residues. The V segment lost 0 bases and the J segment 0 bases; nucleotides outside the gene matches: 10. The DNA of the CDR3 is TGTGCCATCAGTGAGTCGAGTCCGACAGGGAGGGTGAACACTGAAGCTTTCTTT. It specifies CAISESSPTGRVNTEAFF.

The chain has TRBV19 and TRBJ1-6, with no clear D. This CDR3 is built from 14 residues. Germline V gives CDR1 LNHDA, CDR2 SQIVND (reference sequence). Trimming took off 3 bases at V and 0 bases at J, with 3 bases between the two ends. CDR3 in amino acids: CASSMSSYNSPLHF. CDR3 in DNA: TGTGCCAGTAGTATGTCCTCCTATAATTCACCCCTCCACTTT. The full variable domain, in which reference TRBV19 and TRBJ1-6 provide the parts outside the CDR3, is DGGITQSPKYLFRKEGQNVTLSCEQNLNHDAMYWYRQDPGQGLRLIYYSQIVNDFQKGDIAEGYSVSREKKESFPLTVTSAQKNPTAFYLCASSMSSYNSPLHFGNGTRLTVT.

The chain is built from TRBV27 and TRBJ1-2; 9 positions agree with TRBD1. The ends lost 4 bases at V and 4 bases at J; junction bases unmatched: 22. This CDR3 spans 20 amino acids. Germline values: CDR1 MNHEY, CDR2 SMNVEV (reference sequence). The CDR3: CASSSLRTGAPILGRYGYTF. Here the CDR3 DNA reads TGTGCCAGCAGTTCTCTCAGGACAGGGGCCCCGATCCTGGGGCGCTATGGCTACACCTTC.

The J gene is TRBJ1-5, the V gene TRBV7-6, with 10 bases fitting TRBD1. In germline, CDR1 is SGHVS, CDR2 FNYEAQ. There are 15 residues in the CDR3. The V segment lost 5 bases and the J segment 1 base; nucleotides outside the gene matches: 2. This CDR3 is CASSLGQGSNQPQHF. DNA for the CDR3: TGTGCCAGCAGCCTGGGACAGGGGAGCAATCAGCCCCAGCATTTT.

This chain links TRBV5-1 with TRBJ2-7; either TRBD1 or TRBD2 may supply D (5 bases each). Per the germline V gene, CDR1 is SGHRS and CDR2 is YFSETQ. Trimming pared 3 bases from V and 3 bases from J, leaving 16 bases between. The CDR3 has 15 residues. The CDR3 protein is CASSWTGTEYYEQYF. CDR3 bases: TGCGCCAGCAGCTGGACCGGGACCGAATACTACGAGCAGTACTTC.

CDR3 loop: CASSQDQSTERGWRADTQYF. In DNA form, the CDR3 reads TGTGCCAGCAGCCAAGATCAATCCACTGAGAGGGGATGGAGGGCAGATACGCAGTATTTT. This chain connects TRBV3-1 (or the pseudogene TRBV3-2) to TRBJ2-3; weak D call: TRBD2 (6 bases). The germline V and J ends were trimmed by 0 bases and 4 bases, with 26 bases remaining between them. This CDR3 spans 20 amino acids. Germline CDR1 LGHDT, CDR2 YNNKEL (reference sequence).

The rearrangement links TRBV10-3 to TRBJ2-3; possible D gene TRBD2, 6 bases. Germline V gives CDR1 ENHRY, CDR2 SYGVKD. V was cut by 6 bases and J by 0 bases, with 16 bases left in between. The CDR3 is 16 amino acids. The CDR3 sequence is CAISPSAAGSTDTQYF. CDR3 nucleotide sequence: TGTGCCATCAGCCCATCGGCGGCGGGGAGCACAGATACGCAGTATTTT.

The chain links TRBV5-6 to TRBJ1-1; unclear D gene. The CDR3 loop spans 17 amino acids. CDR1 and CDR2 (germline): SGHDT, YYEEEE. V was pared by 1 base and J by 0 bases, with 16 bases between. CDR3: CASSLSQTWSMNTEAFF. CDR3 nucleotides: TGTGCCAGCAGCTTGTCCCAGACATGGTCTATGAACACTGAAGCTTTCTTT.

V and J are TRBV18 and TRBJ1-1; D is possibly TRBD1 (5 bases). The CDR3 length is 14 residues. Germline values: CDR1 KGHSH, CDR2 LQKENI. Trimming shortened V by 3 bases and J by 0 bases, and 8 bases separated the two germline ends. CDR3 sequence: CASSPETVNTEAFF. In DNA form, the CDR3 reads TGTGCCAGCTCACCCGAGACAGTGAACACTGAAGCTTTCTTT.

The gene calls are TRBV2 and TRBJ1-2; the D is unclear. V was cut by 8 bases and J by 0 bases, with 10 bases left in between. CDR1 is SNHLY and CDR2 is FYNNEI in the germline V gene. The CDR3 totals 13 residues. Here the CDR3 reads CASRATANYGYTF. Here the CDR3 DNA reads TGTGCCAGCCGCGCCACTGCTAACTATGGCTACACCTTC.

The table lists this clone with a count of one. The CDR3: CASSDPGTVYNEQFF. CDR3 in DNA: TGTGCCAGCAGTGACCCCGGGACAGTTTACAATGAGCAGTTCTTC. This chain uses TRBV25-1 with TRBJ2-1, with TRBD1 matching over 7 bases. The length of the CDR3 is 15 residues. Per germline, CDR1 MGHDK and CDR2 SYGVNS. The ends lost 3 bases at V and 4 bases at J; junction bases unmatched: 6. Full variable domain (rest looked up from reference TRBV25-1 and TRBJ2-1): EADIYQTPRYLVIGTGKKITLECSQTMGHDKMYWYQQDPGMELHLIHYSYGVNSTEKGDLSSESTVSRIRTEHFPLTLESARPSHTSQYLCASSDPGTVYNEQFFGPGTRLTVL.

This chain connects TRBV2 to TRBJ1-4; D perhaps matches TRBD1 (6 bases). This CDR3 spans 14 amino acids. Germline CDR1 is SNHLY and CDR2 is FYNNEI. The V end was cut by 6 bases, the J end by 0 bases, with 8 bases between. The CDR3 loop is CASRDSSTNEKLFF. CDR3 coding DNA: TGTGCCAGCAGGGACAGCTCAACTAATGAAAAACTGTTTTTT.